What follows are 10 T cell receptor beta chains derived from one specimen sequenced in a study of graft-versus-host responses after intestinal transplantation. Clones were read by immunoSEQ multiplex PCR, and TCRdb kept only the in-frame ones, dropping some. The data contain about 100,000 clones, about nine tenths of them singletons. These TCRs' antigens remain unknown. Sequenced material: unstimulated CD4+ T cells sorted from spleen or lymph node cells, taken before transplant. The receptors here all came from a human donor who was the organ donor for an intestinal transplant.

The J gene is TRBJ1-5, the V gene TRBV4-2, with D perhaps TRBD1 (5 bases). The CDR3 runs to 14 residues. Trimming took off 4 bases at V and 6 bases at J, with 13 bases between the two ends. From germline, CDR1 is LGHNA and CDR2 YNFKEQ. This CDR3 reads CASSRDPGGQPQHF. The CDR3 DNA follows: TGTGCCAGCAGCCGAGACCCCGGGGGTCAGCCCCAGCATTTT.

The table lists this clone with a count of one. CDR3 amino acids: CATSRRTGYGYTF. In nucleotides, the CDR3 is TGTGCCACCAGCAGAAGGACAGGGTATGGCTACACCTTC. The chain employs TRBV15 and TRBJ1-2, with 8 bases identical to TRBD1. Germline CDR1 is LNHNV and CDR2 is YYDKDF (reference sequence). The CDR3 is 13 residues long. Trimming removed 2 bases from V and 5 bases from J; junction bases left unmatched: 1.

The chain combines TRBV2 with TRBJ2-3; D is possibly TRBD1 (6 bases). Germline CDR1 and CDR2: SNHLY and FYNNEI. Trimming removed 4 bases at V and 2 bases at J, with 13 bases between. This CDR3 region has 15 residues. The DNA for the CDR3 is TGTGCCAGCAGTGTTGGCAGGGGACCCACAGATACGCAGTATTTT. Amino acids: CASSVGRGPTDTQYF.

The V call is TRBV6-6, the J call TRBJ2-5, with a possible D match to TRBD2 (7 bases). In germline, CDR1 is MNHNY, CDR2 SVGAGI (reference sequence). The CDR3 runs 15 residues. Trimming cost V 0 bases and J 7 bases, with 15 bases left between them. The CDR3 loop reads CASSYSSGGAGTQYF. The DNA for the CDR3 is TGTGCCAGCAGTTACTCGTCGGGGGGCGCGGGGACCCAGTACTTC.

The chain employs TRBV30 and TRBJ1-1; TRBD1 might be the D (6 bases). In germline, CDR1 is GTSNPN, CDR2 SVGIG (reference sequence). V shed 0 bases and J shed 4 bases, with 12 bases lying between them. The CDR3 has 14 amino acids. The CDR3 bases are TGTGCCTGGAGTGTTCTAGGGACAACCACTGAAGCTTTCTTT. It codes for CAWSVLGTTTEAFF.

The chain is built from TRBV19 and TRBJ1-6; 9 nucleotides match TRBD1. V lost 3 bases to trimming and J lost 5 bases; unmatched junction nucleotides: 2. The CDR3 covers 15 residues. CDR1 and CDR2 (germline): LNHDA, SQIVND (reference sequence). This CDR3 reads CASSIRDRDNSPLHF. The DNA of the CDR3 is TGTGCCAGTAGTATTCGGGACAGGGATAATTCACCCCTCCACTTT.

This sequence joins TRBV28 and TRBJ1-5; maybe TRBD1 (5 bases). V was pared by 7 bases and J by 3 bases, with 16 bases between. The CDR3 loop spans 15 amino acids. The germline gives CDR1 MDHEN, CDR2 SYDVKM. The CDR3 region has the DNA TGTGCCAGCACCCGCCGGGCAGGGTACAATCAGCCCCAGCATTTT. It yields the protein CASTRRAGYNQPQHF.

This sequence joins TRBV7-2 and TRBJ1-4, with unresolved D. Germline V lookup: CDR1 SGHTA, CDR2 FQGNSA. This CDR3 region has 15 residues. V dropped 2 bases and J dropped 3 bases, with 10 bases sitting between them. As DNA, the CDR3 is TGTGCCAGCAGCTTAACAGACCTATCTAATGAAAAACTGTTTTTT. Translation: CASSLTDLSNEKLFF.

The chain links TRBV10-3 to TRBJ1-2; D uncertain. From germline, CDR1 is ENHRY and CDR2 SYGVKD. CDR3 size: 13 residues. V was trimmed by 4 bases and J by 9 bases, leaving 15 bases between them. The CDR3 bases are TGTGCCATCAGTGTGGCCCGGGGTATGAGCTACACCTTC. It is translated as CAISVARGMSYTF.

V and J are TRBV12-5 and TRBJ1-1, with a possible D match to TRBD1 (6 bases). V was trimmed by 1 base and J by 4 bases, leaving 10 bases between them. Germline V lookup: CDR1 LGHNT, CDR2 FRNRAP. The CDR3 extends over 14 amino acids. The CDR3 protein is CASGLGRGATEAFF. The DNA for the CDR3 is TGTGCTAGTGGTTTGGGCAGGGGTGCCACTGAAGCTTTCTTT.